Each of the 28 T cell receptor beta chains below was sequenced from the same sample in a study of response to subunit inactivated influenza vaccine. A single record per CDR3 protein comes from TCRdb applying MiXCR to the RT-PCR reads. Here the sample spans 530,000 or so distinct CDR3 sequences, 25% being singletons. The sample was CD4+ T cells sorted from PBMCs, taken about 5 days after vaccination. The receptor set was obtained from a man aged 50-60 years who received an inactivated influenza vaccine.

The chain carries TRBV4-2 and TRBJ2-2; no definite D call. CDR1 and CDR2 from the germline V gene are LGHNA and YNFKEQ. The CDR3 loop spans 15 amino acids. Trimming cost V 1 base and J 7 bases, with 13 bases left between them. The CDR3 spells CASSQVAGIGGELFF. The CDR3 nucleotides are TGTGCCAGCAGCCAAGTGGCTGGGATCGGCGGGGAGCTGTTTTTT.

The chain is built from TRBV10-3 and TRBJ2-1, with 10 bases fitting TRBD2. J lost 2 bases, V lost 4 bases, and 11 bases had no gene match. The CDR3 extends over 18 amino acids. Germline V lookup: CDR1 ENHRY, CDR2 SYGVKD. CDR3 residues: CAISAPSSGTSAYNEQFF. CDR3 DNA sequence: TGTGCCATCAGTGCCCCTTCTTCCGGGACTAGCGCCTACAATGAGCAGTTCTTC.

CDR3 protein: CSVETGGGYEQYF. The CDR3 coding sequence is TGCAGCGTCGAAACAGGGGGTGGCTACGAGCAGTACTTC. This sequence joins TRBV29-1 and TRBJ2-7; 8 bases align to TRBD1. Germline loops: CDR1 SQVTM, CDR2 ANQGSEA. V was pared by 6 bases and J by 3 bases, with 7 bases of the junction left unmatched. The CDR3 is 13 amino acids.

The chain links TRBV5-1 to TRBJ2-1; D may match TRBD1 or TRBD2 (5 bases each). The ends were cut back, 0 bases at V and 0 bases at J, with 10 bases in the middle. Germline loops: CDR1 SGHRS, CDR2 YFSETQ. This CDR3 region has 16 residues. In DNA form, the CDR3 reads TGCGCCAGCAGCTTGGAGGGGACCGGCTCCTACAATGAGCAGTTCTTC. The encoded protein is CASSLEGTGSYNEQFF.

The gene calls are TRBV20-1 and TRBJ2-3, with unresolved D. Germline loops: CDR1 DFQATT, CDR2 SNEGSKA (reference sequence). This CDR3 has 13 amino acids. The V and J ends lost 6 bases and 4 bases respectively, with 14 bases between them. CDR3 in DNA: TGCAGTGCCCGACGGATGAACGCAGATACGCAGTATTTT. This encodes CSARRMNADTQYF.

Concerning this clonotype: A junction boundary mismatches the germline segment, possibly from a read error. This chain joins TRBV5-1 and TRBJ2-1; 7 positions agree with TRBD1. This CDR3 has 15 amino acids. Germline V CDR1 and CDR2: SGHRS, YFSETQ. The CDR3 here is CASSFTGESNNEQSF. CDR3 DNA: TGCGCCAGCAGCTTTACAGGGGAATCGAACAATGAGCAGTCCTTC.

This clonotype was recorded at least ten times. The chain joins TRBV20-1 to TRBJ2-3, with D maybe TRBD1 (6 bases). This CDR3 region has 17 residues. The germline V gene has CDR1 DFQATT and CDR2 SNEGSKA (reference sequence). Trimming cost V 4 bases and J 0 bases, with 20 bases left between them. The CDR3 loop reads CSAIPTTGKGSTDTQYF. The CDR3 region has the DNA TGCAGTGCTATCCCAACCACAGGGAAGGGAAGCACAGATACGCAGTATTTT.

The J gene is TRBJ2-1, the V gene TRBV11-2; the D gene is possibly TRBD2 (5 bases). The V end was cut by 1 base, the J end by 3 bases, with 16 bases between. The CDR3 runs 17 residues. From germline, CDR1 is SGHAT and CDR2 FQNNGV. The CDR3 protein is CASSLAGGTRNYNEQFF. CDR3 coding DNA: TGTGCCAGCAGCTTAGCTGGAGGAACAAGGAACTACAATGAGCAGTTCTTC.

The CDR3 here is CSASQPGQNSYEQYF. Written as DNA, the CDR3 is TGCAGTGCTAGTCAACCGGGACAGAACTCCTACGAGCAGTACTTC. The rearrangement joins TRBV20-1 to TRBJ2-7, with 7 bases fitting TRBD1. Germline V gene data show CDR1 as DFQATT and CDR2 as SNEGSKA (reference sequence). This CDR3 has 15 amino acids. The V segment lost 3 bases and the J segment 0 bases; nucleotides outside the gene matches: 8.

The chain links TRBV20-1 to TRBJ2-3; TRBD2 might be the D (5 bases). CDR1 and CDR2 (germline): DFQATT, SNEGSKA (reference sequence). CDR3 length: 15 residues. Trimming took off 3 bases at V and 0 bases at J, with 13 bases between the two ends. CDR3 region: CSARSVTGSTDTQYF. The CDR3 coding sequence is TGCAGTGCTAGGTCCGTAACGGGGAGCACAGATACGCAGTATTTT.

V gene TRBV3-1 combines with J gene TRBJ2-3; D perhaps matches TRBD2 (5 bases). The CDR3 runs 16 residues. V was cut by 3 bases and J by 7 bases, with 20 bases left in between. Germline CDR1 and CDR2: LGHDT and YNNKEL (reference sequence). The CDR3 is CASSHRSRRGTNTQYF. DNA of the CDR3: TGTGCCAGCAGCCATAGGTCCCGACGGGGAACAAATACGCAGTATTTT.

This clonotype was recorded a few times. This chain connects TRBV3-1 to TRBJ2-2, with D unclear. Trimming took 0 bases from V and 4 from J, leaving 3 bases between them. Germline CDR1 LGHDT, CDR2 YNNKEL (reference sequence). The CDR3 extends over 13 amino acids. CDR3 DNA: TGTGCCAGCAGCCAAGAAATCACCGGGGAGCTGTTTTTT. It encodes CASSQEITGELFF.

J is TRBJ2-5 and V is TRBV5-1, with TRBD2 matching over 8 bases. Germline trimming cut 0 bases from V and 2 bases from J; bases unmatched to any gene: 6. CDR1 and CDR2 from the germline V gene are SGHRS and YFSETQ. This CDR3 is built from 16 residues. CDR3 coding DNA: TGCGCCAGCAGCTTGGGGCCAGCGGGGGCACAAGAGACCCAGTACTTC. It yields the protein CASSLGPAGAQETQYF. Filled out from reference TRBV5-1 and TRBJ2-5, the complete variable domain reads KAGVTQTPRYLIKTRGQQVTLSCSPISGHRSVSWYQQTPGQGLQFLFEYFSETQRNKGNFPGRFSGRQFSNSRSEMNVSTLELGDSALYLCASSLGPAGAQETQYFGPGTRLLVL.

The CDR3 sequence is CSARDVGNNEQFF. As DNA, the CDR3 is TGCAGTGCTAGAGATGTAGGGAACAATGAGCAGTTCTTC. The chain links TRBV20-1 to TRBJ2-1; D is uncertain. Germline lookup yields CDR1 DFQATT and CDR2 SNEGSKA (reference sequence). This CDR3 is built from 13 residues. Trimming shortened V by 0 bases and J by 5 bases, and 8 bases separated the two germline ends.

This rearrangement joins TRBV24-1 to TRBJ2-3; TRBD1 aligns across 8 bases. CDR3 length: 15 amino acids. Germline V gene data show CDR1 as KGHDR and CDR2 as SFDVKD. Trimming cost V 3 bases and J 2 bases; bases outside gene matches: 3. CDR3 protein: CATSDTGQATDTQYF. The CDR3 DNA reads as TGTGCCACCAGTGATACGGGACAGGCCACAGATACGCAGTATTTT.

The rearrangement joins TRBV23-1 to TRBJ2-3; D gene ambiguous. TRBV23-1 is identified as an open reading frame with a role that is uncertain. Trimming removed 4 bases from V and 2 bases from J, with 10 bases in between. The CDR3 extends over 14 amino acids. The CDR3 nucleotides read TGCGCCAGCAGTCGGGTCCGACTCACAGATACGCAGTATTTT. It yields the protein CASSRVRLTDTQYF.

This chain connects TRBV9 to TRBJ2-1; TRBD2 aligns across 9 bases. This CDR3 is 17 amino acids long. V dropped 3 bases and J dropped 5; count of bases not matched to a gene: 12. The germline V gene encodes CDR1 SGDLS and CDR2 YYNGEE. The CDR3 here is CASSATVSGSPNNEQFF. The CDR3 bases are TGTGCCAGCAGCGCGACCGTTAGCGGGAGCCCCAACAATGAGCAGTTCTTC.

The V call is TRBV30, the J call TRBJ1-5; D is perhaps TRBD1 (5 bases). The CDR3 sequence is 15 residues long. The V end lost 0 bases, the J end lost 2 bases, and 11 bases lay between the germline ends. The germline CDR1 and CDR2 sequences are GTSNPN and SVGIG (reference sequence). The CDR3 loop is CAWSVGDSRNQPQHF. DNA for the CDR3: TGTGCCTGGAGTGTAGGAGACAGTCGCAATCAGCCCCAGCATTTT. The full variable domain, completed using reference TRBV30 and TRBJ1-5, is SQTIHQWPATLVQPVGSPLSLECTVEGTSNPNLYWYRQAAGRGLQLLFYSVGIGQISSEVPQNLSASRPQDRQFILSSKKLLLSDSGFYLCAWSVGDSRNQPQHFGDGTRLSIL.

J is TRBJ2-5 and V is TRBV29-1, with 9 bases identical to TRBD1. Germline CDR1 reads SQVTM; CDR2 reads ANQGSEA. CDR3 length: 14 residues. After removal of 1 base from V and 1 base from J, the junction contained 1 base not matched to a gene. The CDR3 region has the DNA TGCAGCGTTGAAGGGGACAGGGTCCAAGAGACCCAGTACTTC. Its translation: CSVEGDRVQETQYF.

This clonotype has more than one count but fewer than ten. The chain has TRBV3-1 and TRBJ2-7, with D perhaps TRBD2 (5 bases). The germline CDR1 and CDR2 sequences are LGHDT and YNNKEL (reference sequence). V lost 0 bases to trimming and J lost 6 bases, with 12 bases between them. The CDR3 contains 14 residues. CDR3 amino acids: CASSQDNRGGEQYF. Here the CDR3 DNA reads TGTGCCAGCAGCCAAGATAATCGGGGTGGCGAGCAGTACTTC.

This clonotype has a count of ten or more. V gene TRBV7-2 combines with J gene TRBJ2-7; D gene uncertain. The CDR3 has 17 amino acids. The V gene lost 2 bases and the J gene lost 0 bases, with 17 bases spanning the gap. Germline V gene data show CDR1 as SGHTA and CDR2 as FQGNSA. The DNA for the CDR3 is TGTGCCAGCAGCTTATCGGCCAGGCCATATAGCTCCTACGAGCAGTACTTC. Translating it yields CASSLSARPYSSYEQYF.

In its sample, this clonotype was seen a few times. The genes are TRBV20-1 and TRBJ2-3; TRBD2 matches at 13 bases. V trimming: 6 bases; J trimming: 5 bases; junction bases outside the gene matches: 5. CDR1 is DFQATT and CDR2 is SNEGSKA in the germline V gene (reference sequence). This CDR3 region has 14 residues. The CDR3 is CSARTSGRGDTQYF. The CDR3 DNA follows: TGCAGTGCCCGGACTAGCGGGAGAGGAGATACGCAGTATTTT.

The chain has TRBV10-3 and TRBJ1-6, with D uncertain. V lost 4 bases and J 1 base, leaving 8 bases between the germline ends. Germline loops: CDR1 ENHRY, CDR2 SYGVKD. The CDR3 runs to 15 residues. The CDR3: CAISAGGSYNSPLHF. CDR3 sequence (DNA): TGTGCCATCAGTGCTGGAGGTTCCTATAATTCACCCCTCCACTTT.

CDR3 in DNA: TGTGCCAGCAGTTTCGATCTGGCGGGACCATCCTACAATGAGCAGTTCTTC. Translation gives CASSFDLAGPSYNEQFF. The V gene is TRBV6-2 or TRBV6-3, the J gene TRBJ2-1; D is possibly TRBD2 (6 bases). V lost 4 bases to trimming and J lost 1 base, with 17 bases between them. Germline loops: CDR1 MNHEY, CDR2 SVGEGT. There are 17 residues in the CDR3.

In this sample, this clonotype turned up a few times. The V and J genes are TRBV20-1 and TRBJ2-7; no reliable D call. CDR3 size: 14 residues. V shed 0 bases and J shed 1 base, with 10 bases lying between them. Looked up from germline, CDR1 is DFQATT and CDR2 is SNEGSKA (reference sequence). The CDR3 reads CSARDIGRSYEQYF. CDR3 sequence (DNA): TGCAGTGCTAGAGACATTGGGCGGTCCTACGAGCAGTACTTC.

The chain uses TRBV13 and TRBJ1-6; D remains ambiguous. Germline V gene data show CDR1 as PRHDT and CDR2 as FYEKMQ (reference sequence). The CDR3 has 15 residues. Between the trimmed V and J ends, which lost 2 bases and 0 bases, there was a span of 5 bases. The CDR3 DNA is TGTGCCAGCAGCTTAAAGATCTCCTATAATTCACCCCTCCACTTT. It codes for CASSLKISYNSPLHF.

This clonotype was recorded many times. The chain uses TRBV5-1 and TRBJ2-5; TRBD2 is a possible D gene (6 bases). Per the germline V gene, CDR1 is SGHRS and CDR2 is YFSETQ. The V end lost 4 bases, the J end lost 5 bases, and 18 bases lay between the germline ends. The CDR3 spans 15 residues. The CDR3 bases are TGCGCCAGCAGCACTGTGGTGCGGGGCGGGGAGACCCAGTACTTC. It encodes CASSTVVRGGETQYF.

J is TRBJ1-4 and V is TRBV3-1, with D possibly TRBD1 on 6 matching bases. This CDR3 spans 15 amino acids. The germline gives CDR1 LGHDT, CDR2 YNNKEL (reference sequence). Trimming took off 0 bases at V and 6 bases at J, with 11 bases between the two ends. The CDR3 sequence: CASSQEGGTDEKLFF. The CDR3 DNA reads as TGTGCCAGCAGCCAAGAAGGGGGGACGGATGAAAAACTGTTTTTT.